The entry below gives a single T cell receptor (beta chain) sequence along with its context. No antigen is known for it. All donors were healthy Finnish infants who were undergoing corrective surgery to treat congenital heart defects. Four of the eight donors gave about 0.45-1 mL blood during surgery. No fixed cell number was used; all available blood leukocytes supplied DNA. TCRdb's copy holds only in-frame clones and misses some; the assay was immunoSEQ multiplex PCR. The table has approximately 46,000 clones, approximately 95% seen once. The data belong to a study of human thymus T cells. Overall study findings and caveats: Gene usage for V and J segments appeared biased in thymic and blood repertoires.

Trimming shortened V by 8 bases and J by 1 base, and 12 bases separated the two germline ends. The CDR3 extends over 13 amino acids. The germline V gene encodes CDR1 MDHEN and CDR2 SYDVKM. The receptor was derived from a girl under three years old with a congenital heart defect but otherwise immunologically healthy. V and J are TRBV28 and TRBJ2-7, with TRBD1 as a possible D gene (5 bases). The sample taken for sequencing was blood. The CDR3 coding sequence is TGTGCCAGCCATATGGACACTTCCTACGAGCAGTACTTC. Protein product: CASHMDTSYEQYF. Full variable domain (rest looked up from reference TRBV28 and TRBJ2-7): DVKVTQSSRYLVKRTGEKVFLECVQDMDHENMFWYRQDPGLGLRLIYFSYDVKMKEKGDIPEGYSVSREKKERFSLILESASTNQTSMYLCASHMDTSYEQYFGPGTRLTVT.